This paragraph reports one T cell receptor beta chain. The antigen is not known. Autoimmune disease history or systemic immunosuppression was exclusionary. The data were taken from a study of OX40 agonist ivuxolimab in advanced cancers. As for the study in general: The study treated patients with ivuxolimab, an agonistic anti-OX40 (CD134) antibody. Whole-study results and caveats: Dose levels from 0.1 to 3.0 mg/kg saw CD4+ and CD8+ blood T cells expand clonally by week 6. More expanded clones were found, on average, in CD8+ than in CD4+ T cells.

Method: immunoSEQ multiplex PCR; TCRdb's copy keeps in-frame clones and lacks some. The sample has 40,000 to 65,000 clones; approximately 88% are singletons. CDR1 and CDR2 from the germline V gene are SGDLS and YYNGEE. The CDR3 is made up of 16 amino acids. Trimming took 5 bases from V and 2 from J, leaving 18 bases between them. The sample in question was CD4+ or CD8+ T cells sorted from blood, obtained in a trial of the OX40 agonist ivuxolimab. This receptor was taken from an adult with an advanced solid tumor such as melanoma, head and neck, liver or kidney cancer. This chain uses TRBV9 with TRBJ2-3, with D tentatively TRBD2 (6 bases). The CDR3: CASSGIRAGPTDTQYF. The CDR3 coding sequence is TGTGCCAGCAGTGGAATTCGAGCGGGCCCCACAGATACGCAGTATTTT.